This T cell receptor (beta chain) was recorded in a study of T cell repertoires in cytomegalovirus infection. This clonotype has just a few counts. The target antigen is unknown. General study findings and limits: Dominant in the ex vivo response were TCR beta clonotypes restricted by HLA-C and specific for CMV.

TCRdb redid the calling of the reads with MiXCR, one entry per CDR3 protein. In the table there are around 350,000 distinct CDR3 sequences, 15% to 20% of which are singletons. Germline V gene sequence: CDR1 DFQATT, CDR2 SNEGSKA (reference sequence). Trimming removed 0 bases from V and 7 bases from J, with 15 bases in between. The CDR3 consists of 14 residues. Material: PBMCs. This receptor was identified in a human donor in good health (CMV status not recorded). Some clones in this sample may be carry-over from other donors' samples. The chain has TRBV20-1 and TRBJ1-1; D not resolved. The CDR3 DNA sequence: TGCAGTGCTAGAGACATACATATTTTCGATGAAGCTTTCTTT. Its translation is CSARDIHIFDEAFF.